The 12 T cell receptor beta chains below come from one sample, sequenced in a study of OX40 agonist ivuxolimab in advanced cancers. The protocol was immunoSEQ multiplex PCR, while the TCRdb copy is restricted to in-frame clones and leaves out a portion. Counted here are tens of thousands of clones, more than 85% occurring once; the ten biggest clones make up around 20%. Sample: CD4+ or CD8+ T cells sorted from blood, taken in a trial of the OX40 agonist ivuxolimab. The source of these receptors is an adult with an advanced solid tumor such as melanoma, head and neck, liver or kidney cancer.

This chain joins TRBV4-1 and TRBJ1-2; a weak D match, TRBD1 (6 bases). V lost 0 bases and J 4 bases, leaving 15 bases between the germline ends. This CDR3 contains 16 residues. The germline gives CDR1 MGHRA, CDR2 YSYEKL. In nucleotides, the CDR3 is TGCGCCAGCAGCCAAGATCAGGGACAAAGTAGCTATGGCTACACCTTC. Its protein product is CASSQDQGQSSYGYTF.

The V gene is TRBV7-2, the J gene TRBJ2-7, with 7 nucleotides matching TRBD1. Germline V gives CDR1 SGHTA, CDR2 FQGNSA. The CDR3 contains 13 residues. V lost 5 bases and J lost 6; bases outside the gene matches: 7. The CDR3 DNA is TGTGCCAGCAGCACTGGGACAGTTGGCGAGCAGTACTTC. Encoded protein: CASSTGTVGEQYF.

This chain joins TRBV4-2 and TRBJ2-5, with 16 bases lining up with TRBD2. Looked up from germline, CDR1 is LGHNA and CDR2 is YNFKEQ. V lost 0 bases, J lost 4 bases, and 5 bases stayed unmatched. CDR3 length: 18 residues. The CDR3 region has the DNA TGTGCCAGCAGCCAAGAACGCGGGACTAGCGGGAGGGGAGAGACCCAGTACTTC. This encodes CASSQERGTSGRGETQYF.

Points on this clone: Here the CDR3 omits its conserved ending phenylalanine or tryptophan, so a read error is the likely source. The gene calls are TRBV7-9 and TRBJ1-2; D call uncertain. Trimming cost V 1 base and J 2 bases, with 8 bases left between them. The V gene's germline CDR1 is SEHNR and CDR2 FQNEAQ (reference sequence). The CDR3 has 14 amino acids. The CDR3 DNA reads as TGTGCCAGCAGCTTAGGAGTGGAAAACTATGGCTACACCCTC. This codes for CASSLGVENYGYTL.

The chain links TRBV27 to TRBJ1-6, with D perhaps matching TRBD1 (6 bases). Trimming removed 1 base from V and 9 bases from J, with 13 bases in between. The CDR3 spans 15 residues. From germline, CDR1 is MNHEY and CDR2 SMNVEV (reference sequence). CDR3 DNA sequence: TGTGCCAGCAGTTTATTAGGGGGGGGAGGTTCACCCCTCCACTTT. This translates into CASSLLGGGGSPLHF.

The gene calls are TRBV9 and TRBJ1-4; possibly TRBD1 for D (6 bases). The V end lost 0 bases, the J end lost 4 bases, and 7 bases lay between the germline ends. The CDR3 is 14 amino acids. Germline V gene sequence: CDR1 SGDLS, CDR2 YYNGEE. CDR3 amino acids: CASSVGTDNEKLFF. Written as DNA, the CDR3 is TGTGCCAGCAGCGTAGGGACAGATAATGAAAAACTGTTTTTT.

The chain links TRBV30 to TRBJ2-5; D possibly corresponds to TRBD1 (5 bases). The J call may be faulty, since TRBJ2-7 better matches the DNA end. This CDR3 is 13 amino acids long. Germline V lookup: CDR1 GTSNPN, CDR2 SVGIG (reference sequence). CDR3 loop: CAWSAGHSYEQYF. DNA of the CDR3: TGTGCCTGGAGTGCCGGACACTCCTACGAGCAGTACTTC.

In its sample, this clone ranks as medium-sized. The chain joins TRBV4-1 to TRBJ2-7; unclear D gene. The V end lost 0 bases, the J end lost 1 base, and 10 bases lay between the germline ends. Per the germline V gene, CDR1 is MGHRA and CDR2 is YSYEKL. CDR3 length equals 15 residues. The CDR3 nucleotides are TGCGCCAGCAGCCAAGATATGTGGGCTTCCTACGAGCAGTACTTC. This encodes CASSQDMWASYEQYF.

J is TRBJ2-3 and V is TRBV27; D may be TRBD2 (6 bases). The CDR3 is made up of 16 amino acids. From germline, CDR1 is MNHEY and CDR2 SMNVEV (reference sequence). V lost 6 bases to trimming and J lost 1 base, with 17 bases between them. CDR3 region: CASRRLRGYRTDTQYF. CDR3 bases: TGTGCCAGCAGGAGGTTACGGGGGTACCGCACAGATACGCAGTATTTT.

The J gene is TRBJ2-1, the V gene TRBV27; 10 bases align to TRBD1. V was pared by 6 bases and J by 4 bases, with 9 bases of the junction left unmatched. Germline CDR1 is MNHEY and CDR2 is SMNVEV (reference sequence). The CDR3 has 16 amino acids. CDR3 DNA sequence: TGTGCCAGCAGCCATGACAGGGGGCCCTCGTACAATGAGCAGTTCTTC. Its protein product is CASSHDRGPSYNEQFF.

This clone showed up just once. CDR3 coding DNA: TGCGCCAGCAGCCAGCCGACGAGCTCTGGAAACACCATATATTTT. Translation gives CASSQPTSSGNTIYF. The chain links TRBV4-1 to TRBJ1-3; D is uncertain. This CDR3 is built from 15 residues. V was trimmed by 3 bases and J by 0 bases, leaving 9 bases between them. CDR1 MGHRA and CDR2 YSYEKL come from the germline V gene.

This clone was seen more than once but under ten times. The V call is TRBV5-1, the J call TRBJ1-2, with D possibly being TRBD1 (5 bases). The length of the CDR3 is 11 residues. Germline V gene lookup returns CDR1 SGHRS and CDR2 YFSETQ. Trimming took off 4 bases at V and 4 bases at J, with 5 bases between the two ends. The CDR3 protein is CASSQGYGYTF. The CDR3, as DNA: TGCGCCAGCAGCCAGGGCTATGGCTACACCTTC.